These 19 T cell receptor beta chains originate from one sample sequenced in a study of T cell repertoires in aging, cancer and after chemotherapy (dated by TCRdb to about 2019). The instrument was an Illumina MiSeq. Using a mixed TRB-A/B primer pool, multiplex touch-down PCR amplified rearranged TRB sequences covering the V, D and J segments. TCRdb reran the public reads through fastp at Q25 and MiXCR, keeping productive beta chains. Records with the same CDR3 protein are collapsed into one entry carrying the most frequent genes and DNA. This sample comprises about 5,100 distinct CDR3 sequences, 25% to 30% of them detected only once. The top ten clonotypes cover 11% of the sample. TCR beta rearrangements were amplified from genomic DNA isolated from peripheral blood, not from sorted cells or RNA. Sequencing used blood. The receptors stem from a human donor with a solid tumor.

By share, this clonotype ranks as medium-sized. The chain couples TRBV29-1 to TRBJ2-7, with 9 bases aligning to TRBD1. The germline CDR1 and CDR2 sequences are SQVTM and ANQGSEA. V shed 5 bases, J shed 3 bases, and the junction held 5 bases outside the gene matches. CDR3 length: 13 residues. The CDR3 DNA follows: TGCAGCGTTTTCGGACAGGGGAACTACGAGCAGTACTTC. Its protein product is CSVFGQGNYEQYF.

This clonotype was counted a few times. The chain recombines TRBV7-3 with TRBJ1-5; a weak D match, TRBD1 (5 bases). Germline V gene sequence: CDR1 SGHTA, CDR2 FQGTGA. Trimming took 4 bases from V and 7 from J, leaving 11 bases between them. The CDR3 is 13 amino acids. CDR3 residues: CASSSGWDQPQHF. The DNA of the CDR3 is TGTGCCAGCAGCTCTGGGTGGGACCAGCCCCAGCATTTT. The variable domain in full, with the rest retrieved from reference TRBV7-3 and TRBJ1-5, is GAGVSQTPSNKVTEKGKYVELRCDPISGHTALYWYRQSLGQGPEFLIYFQGTGAADDSGLPNDRFFAVRPEGSVSTLKIQRTERGDSAVYLCASSSGWDQPQHFGDGTRLSIL.

This clonotype counts as medium-sized (0.01 to 0.1%). The V call is TRBV6-5, the J call TRBJ1-2; D might be TRBD1 (5 bases). The CDR3 length is 13 residues. Between the trimmed V and J ends, which lost 6 bases and 4 bases, there was a span of 12 bases. The germline gives CDR1 MNHEY, CDR2 SVGAGI. The CDR3 loop reads CASSHDRVYGYTF. In DNA form, the CDR3 reads TGTGCCAGCAGCCACGACAGAGTCTATGGCTACACCTTC.

In regard to this clonotype: Given the absence of the conserved phenylalanine or tryptophan at the CDR3 end, a read error is likely. This sequence joins TRBV27 and TRBJ2-6, with D uncertain. The germline CDR1 and CDR2 sequences are MNHEY and SMNVEV (reference sequence). The V end lost 7 bases, the J end lost 15 bases, and 4 bases lay between the germline ends. The CDR3 has 8 amino acids. CDR3 nucleotides: TGTGCCAGCACCAGCCTGACTAGC. Translated, it gives CASTSLTS.

In regard to this clonotype: At one end the junction does not follow the germline gene, possibly because of a read error. In nucleotides, the CDR3 is TGTACCAGCAGTTTCTGGGACAGGAACACCGGGGAGCTGTTTTTT. The encoded protein is CTSSFWDRNTGELFF. The V and J genes are TRBV27 and TRBJ2-2; 7 bases are shared with TRBD1. The germline CDR1 and CDR2 sequences are MNHEY and SMNVEV (reference sequence). There are 15 residues in the CDR3.

This clonotype ranks as medium-sized. The chain recombines TRBV29-1 with TRBJ1-1; 7 bases agree with TRBD1. V shed 4 bases, J shed 2 bases, and the junction held 4 bases outside the gene matches. This CDR3 is built from 13 residues. Germline CDR1 and CDR2: SQVTM and ANQGSEA. The CDR3 DNA follows: TGCAGCGTTGGGACAGGAGATAACACTGAAGCTTTCTTT. This encodes CSVGTGDNTEAFF.

This clonotype was found a few times. The chain links TRBV6-5 to TRBJ1-6; TRBD1 is a possible D gene (6 bases). Germline V gives CDR1 MNHEY, CDR2 SVGAGI. The CDR3 spans 14 residues. Trimming left V 6 bases short and J 4 bases short, with 10 bases between. CDR3 loop: CASRGTLYNSPLHF. The CDR3 DNA reads as TGTGCCAGCAGGGGGACACTTTATAATTCACCCCTCCACTTT.

This clonotype was picked up one time. Mismatch with germline at one junction end may stem from a read error. The chain uses TRBV7-9 and TRBJ2-7; D remains unclear. Germline V CDR1 and CDR2: SEHNR, FQNEAQ (reference sequence). The CDR3 extends over 13 amino acids. CDR3 protein: CASILGRSYEQYF. The CDR3 bases are TGTGCCAGCATCTTAGGAAGGTCCTACGAGCAGTACTTC.

By sample fraction, this clonotype is medium-sized (0.01 to 0.1%). The V and J genes are TRBV7-6 and TRBJ1-1; D ambiguous. The V end lost 0 bases, the J end lost 0 bases, and 5 bases lay between the germline ends. Germline V gives CDR1 SGHVS, CDR2 FNYEAQ. This CDR3 has 14 amino acids. In DNA, the CDR3 is TGTGCCAGCAGCTTAGCATCAGTGAACACTGAAGCTTTCTTT. It codes for CASSLASVNTEAFF.

The CDR3 DNA reads TGTGCCAGTAGGGCGGGAGGGGGCACCGGGGAGCTGTTTTTT. Translation gives CASRAGGGTGELFF. The V and J genes are TRBV19 and TRBJ2-2; 9 bases are a match to TRBD2. Trimming took 6 bases from V and 4 from J; bases not matched to a gene: 3. Germline V gives CDR1 LNHDA, CDR2 SQIVND (reference sequence). The CDR3 is 14 amino acids.

This clonotype came up a few times. The chain carries TRBV7-2 and TRBJ1-2, with D possibly TRBD1 on 6 matching bases. Germline V gene lookup returns CDR1 SGHTA and CDR2 FQGNSA. The CDR3 spans 13 residues. V lost 5 bases to trimming and J lost 7 bases, with 14 bases between them. The CDR3 DNA follows: TGTGCCAGCAGCCCACAGGGAAGTATTGGCTACACCTTC. Amino acids: CASSPQGSIGYTF.

The CDR3 region has the DNA TGTGCCACCAGCAGAGATTCGGGACCCTACGAGCAGTACTTC. It specifies CATSRDSGPYEQYF. This chain uses TRBV15 with TRBJ2-7; D assignment may be TRBD1 or TRBD2 (5 bases each). Trimming cost V 0 bases and J 2 bases, with 8 bases left between them. This CDR3 spans 14 amino acids. CDR1 LNHNV and CDR2 YYDKDF come from the germline V gene (reference sequence).

Of note for this clonotype: The junction and the germline gene differ at one end; a read error may be behind it. The chain carries TRBV6-5 and TRBJ2-7; TRBD1 matches at 8 bases. This CDR3 region has 15 residues. Germline V gene lookup returns CDR1 MNHEY and CDR2 SVGAGI. CDR3 loop: CASRPQGVYLYKQYF. CDR3 in DNA: TGTGCCAGCAGGCCACAGGGGGTCTACCTCTACAAGCAGTACTTC.

This clonotype was detected a few times. This chain links TRBV12-3 or TRBV12-4 with TRBJ1-5; 7 positions match TRBD1. The V segment lost 6 bases and the J segment 6 bases; nucleotides outside the gene matches: 8. This CDR3 comprises 14 residues. The CDR3 sequence: CASSLDRHSQPQHF. The CDR3 DNA is TGTGCCAGCAGCTTGGACAGGCACAGTCAGCCCCAGCATTTT.

The chain joins TRBV12-3 or TRBV12-4 to TRBJ2-7, with D unclear. V was shortened by 1 base and J by 4 bases, with 11 bases between the two germline ends. The CDR3 sequence is 14 residues long. This chain's CDR3 is CASSLVGVTYEQYF. CDR3 nucleotides: TGTGCCAGCAGTTTAGTAGGAGTAACGTACGAGCAGTACTTC.

The table lists this clonotype with a few counts. The chain combines TRBV7-2 with TRBJ2-7, with no clear D. Trimming removed 4 bases from V and 0 bases from J, with 10 bases in between. CDR3 length: 14 amino acids. Per germline, CDR1 SGHTA and CDR2 FQGNSA. As DNA, the CDR3 is TGTGCCAGCAGCTCCCGCGACACCTCCTACGAGCAGTACTTC. As protein: CASSSRDTSYEQYF.

A few counts support this clonotype. V and J are TRBV5-1 and TRBJ2-2; D is possibly TRBD2 (6 bases). Germline values: CDR1 SGHRS, CDR2 YFSETQ. Trimming pared 2 bases from V and 4 bases from J, leaving 12 bases between. The CDR3 runs to 15 residues. Here the CDR3 reads CASSLPGGGTGELFF. The CDR3 bases are TGCGCCAGCAGCTTACCCGGGGGAGGCACCGGGGAGCTGTTTTTT.

This sequence joins TRBV4-1 and TRBJ1-2; TRBD1 might be the D (6 bases). This CDR3 contains 15 residues. The germline gives CDR1 MGHRA, CDR2 YSYEKL. The ends were cut back, 3 bases at V and 8 bases at J, with 19 bases in the middle. The CDR3 DNA sequence: TGCGCCAGCAGCCACCTACGAGGGGGAGCTGACGGCTACACCTTC. Translating gives CASSHLRGGADGYTF.

J is TRBJ1-4 and V is TRBV27; tentative D call: TRBD1 (5 bases). This CDR3 region has 15 residues. Germline CDR1 and CDR2: MNHEY and SMNVEV (reference sequence). V shed 5 bases and J shed 6 bases, with 16 bases lying between them. CDR3 residues: CASSQRGVMDEKLFF. The CDR3 DNA is TGTGCCAGCAGTCAAAGAGGGGTCATGGATGAAAAACTGTTTTTT.